This entry is about one T cell receptor (beta chain). These data are taken from a study of blood T cell repertoires in COVID-19. Using immunoSEQ multiplex PCR, the repertoire was profiled, and TCRdb retains in-frame clones only, with some absent. The profile shows 65,000 to 90,000 clones, roughly 91% of them singletons. The CDR3 contains 12 residues. V lost 5 bases and J lost 4, with 6 bases in between. Germline V gene sequence: CDR1 LNHDA, CDR2 SQIVND (reference sequence). The chain carries TRBV19 and TRBJ1-3; D gene ambiguous. This clonotype was obtained from a woman aged 18-29 years with acute or convalescent COVID-19. Source material: peripheral blood. This CDR3 reads CASSRFGNTIYF. CDR3 DNA: TGTGCCAGTAGTCGGTTCGGAAACACCATATATTTT.